Presented here are 3 T cell receptor beta chains from one specimen sequenced in a study of regulatory T cells. The PCR used 52 TRBV and 13 TRBJ primers. Profiled with immunoSEQ multiplex PCR; TCRdb holds only in-frame clones, not every one. Counted here are about 5,800 clones, about 84% occurring once; the ten biggest clones make up roughly 31%. The sequenced sample was CD8+ T cells sorted from blood. The receptors derive from a child aged 10-17 years with CD3G deficiency.

This chain joins TRBV28 and TRBJ1-1; perhaps TRBD1 as D (5 bases). The V gene lost 5 bases and the J gene lost 2 bases, with 15 bases spanning the gap. Germline values: CDR1 MDHEN, CDR2 SYDVKM. The CDR3 has 15 residues. The CDR3: CASSKGPLLNTEAFF. In DNA form, the CDR3 reads TGTGCCAGCAGTAAGGGACCTTTATTAAACACTGAAGCTTTCTTT.

The gene calls are TRBV28 and TRBJ2-7; D may correspond to TRBD1 or TRBD2 (5 bases each). V was cut by 6 bases and J by 5 bases, with 17 bases left in between. Germline assignment: CDR1 MDHEN and CDR2 SYDVKM. The CDR3 runs to 14 residues. The CDR3 bases are TGTGCCAGCAGCATCAGGGAGCCGGGGCACGAGCAGTACTTC. Residues: CASSIREPGHEQYF.

Relative to its sample, this clone is hyperexpanded. The chain links TRBV10-2 to TRBJ2-1, with 7 bases matching TRBD1. The J segment lost 12 bases and the V segment lost 0 bases, leaving 5 bases of the junction unmatched. This CDR3 region has 13 residues. The V gene's germline CDR1 is WSHSY and CDR2 SAAADI. The chain's CDR3 is CASSESLRDRQFF. For the CDR3, the DNA is TGCGCCAGCAGTGAGTCGTTGAGGGACAGGCAGTTCTTC.